This T cell receptor beta chain was recorded in a study of shared clonotypes between healthy human individuals (dated by TCRdb to about 2020). Background on the whole study: Two women and a few men aged 18 to 49 years were included in the cohort. The study deeply sequenced blood TCR repertoires of roughly five healthy adults to estimate repertoire size and the extent of clonotype sharing between individuals. To increase sequencing depth and limit assay-specific biases, different laboratories used diverse techniques to prepare libraries and sequence TCR repertoires. Each donor's leukapheresis produced roughly between roughly 0.94 and 9.5 billion PBMCs. For each donor, CD4 naive and CD4 memory were each run on three plates, CD8 naive on two plates, and CD8 memory on one plate.

The donors were healthy, HIV-negative adults who had no recently reported acute infections or vaccinations. All donors were Caucasian adults living in Nashville, Tennessee, USA. CD4+ T cells were enriched by magnetic negative selection; naive cells were then positively selected on CD45RA, and the negative fraction formed the memory subset. Blood was collected by leukapheresis, and PBMCs were isolated by Ficoll-Histopaque density gradient centrifugation and then cryopreserved in liquid nitrogen vapor phase. Purity and quantity of every magnetically sorted T cell population were checked by analytical flow cytometry. Genomic DNA was isolated from each sorted fraction and quantified by UV absorbance on a Nanodrop 2000c. On this clone: What antigen it recognizes has not been identified. There are no base qualities to consult, and no much larger clone falls within one base.

General findings and caveats noted by the study authors: Incomplete sequencing was indicated by rarefaction of sorted-subset datasets, despite the large sequencing depth. Only blood was sampled, and tissue TCR repertoires likely differ from those in blood. Naive subsets generally had larger estimated clonotype richness than memory subsets. Pairwise subsampling indicated that sequencing depth was expected to affect the degree of clonotype sharing among donors. Because the study included only a small number of donors, the genetic and exposure-history diversity represented was limited. Sharing across a few donors was observed for roughly 5.4% of naive CD4, under 4% of naive CD8, over 2% of memory CD4, and around 0.4% of memory CD8 clonotypes. Clonotypes shared by all four sorted-subset donors showed higher generation probabilities than non-shared clonotypes.

Using the deep immunoSEQ assay, multiplex PCR amplified TCR CDR3 regions from genomic DNA. Genomic DNA extracted from each cell subset was distributed evenly over all wells of several immunoSEQ 96-well plates, and each plate served as one replicate. For sorted subsets, 200 ng of genomic DNA, equivalent to 25,000 to 30,000 T cell genomes, went into each replicate PCR. Purified libraries were quantified with a Qubit 3.0 fluorometer, sized on a Bioanalyzer 2100, and re-quantified with the KAPA Library Quantification kit. Every immunoSEQ 96-well plate was sequenced on a separate single-read 150-cycle Illumina NextSeq 550 flow cell. The published analysis was carried out like this. Because the immunoSEQ output included only junctional sequences and no quality scores, the filtering could not be the same as the filtering used for full-length reads. To assign V/J genes and CDR3, sequences were annotated against IMGT germline references using PyIR, a Python wrapper for IgBLAST v1.9. Reads with weak V/J assignments (E-value above 1e-6), missing CDR3, stop codons, out-of-frame junctions, or ambiguous translated residues were removed. A V3J clonotype was defined by an identical inferred V gene, J gene, and CDR3 amino acid sequence. Percentage overlap between repertoires was computed as shared unique clonotypes divided by the size of the smaller repertoire. Richness of each repertoire was evaluated using RTK rarefaction, the Chao1 estimator, and Recon v2.1 estimates of unobserved clonotypes. Generation probabilities for all TCRbeta clonotypes obtained by the gDNA method from several donors were computed using OLGA. TCRdb limited this immuneACCESS table to in-frame rearrangements with V and J called. A share of clones is missing; checked studies link under half to unresolved V genes, and the rest is unexplained. From that table come the V and J calls and clone size; the DNA was used to work out D and trimming. The sample data list some 2,100,000 clones, and approximately 96% of these were observed just once. The ten largest clones represent roughly 0.13% of the sample.

Taken from cysteine to phenylalanine, the CDR3 has 15 residues. CDR3 DNA is the only sequence kept; it has 45 bases, read in frame from the first base. The germline V gene supplies CDR1 SGHRS and CDR2 YFSETQ. V loses 4 bases of germline sequence and J loses 0 bases, and the interval between the two ends is 11 bases. Rearrangement joined TRBV5-1 to TRBJ2-1, with the D gene uncertain. What was sequenced was naive CD4+ T cells sorted from blood. The cell subset or site label, as the study defines it: CD45RA+ positively selected. This TCR came from a man between 18 and 29 years old in good health. The CDR3 reads CASSGGLSSYNEQFF. The DNA sequence is TGCGCCAGCAGCGGCGGTTTGAGCTCCTACAATGAGCAGTTCTTC.